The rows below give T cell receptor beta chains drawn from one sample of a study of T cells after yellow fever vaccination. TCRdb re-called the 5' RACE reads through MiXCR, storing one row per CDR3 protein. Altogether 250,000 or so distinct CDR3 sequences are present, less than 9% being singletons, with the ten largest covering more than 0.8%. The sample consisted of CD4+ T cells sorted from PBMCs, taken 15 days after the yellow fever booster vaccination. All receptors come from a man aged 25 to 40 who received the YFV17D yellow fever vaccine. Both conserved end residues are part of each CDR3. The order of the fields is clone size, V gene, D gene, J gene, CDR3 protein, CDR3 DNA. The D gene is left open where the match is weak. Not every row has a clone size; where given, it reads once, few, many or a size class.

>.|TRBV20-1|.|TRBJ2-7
CSARLSHEQYF
TGCAGTGCTAGACTGTCCCACGAGCAGTACTTC
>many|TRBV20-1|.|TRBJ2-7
CSARGGSYEQYF
TGCAGTGCTAGAGGGGGGAGCTACGAGCAGTACTTC
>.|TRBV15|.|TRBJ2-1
CATSRDLDYEQFF
TGTGCCACCAGCAGAGATCTGGATTATGAGCAGTTCTTC
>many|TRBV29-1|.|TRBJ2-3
CSSPLGDTQYF
TGCAGCTCCCCGTTGGGAGATACGCAGTATTTT
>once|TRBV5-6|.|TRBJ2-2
CASSLDWLDAGELFF
TGTGCCAGCAGCTTGGACTGGCTAGACGCCGGGGAGCTGTTTTTT
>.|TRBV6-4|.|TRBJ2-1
CASSQEGVATQFF
TGTGCCAGCAGTCAAGAGGGGGTAGCGACGCAGTTCTTC
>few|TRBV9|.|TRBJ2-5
CASSVRTDGYQETQYF
TGTGCCAGCAGCGTTCGGACGGATGGGTACCAAGAGACCCAGTACTTC
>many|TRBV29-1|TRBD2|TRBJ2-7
CSRDRLRGGAPYEQYF
TGCAGCAGAGACAGGCTTCGGGGGGGCGCCCCCTACGAGCAGTACTTC
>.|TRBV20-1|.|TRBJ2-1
CSATRGSITYNEQFF
TGCAGTGCTACCCGAGGGTCTATAACCTACAATGAGCAGTTCTTC
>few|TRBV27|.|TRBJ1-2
CASSSRVGARGYTF
TGTGCCAGCAGTTCCCGGGTGGGGGCGAGAGGCTACACCTTC
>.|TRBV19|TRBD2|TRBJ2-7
CASSIGTSGHEQYF
TGTGCCAGTAGTATCGGGACTAGCGGACACGAGCAGTACTTC
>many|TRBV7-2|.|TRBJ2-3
CASSLGGEDTQYF
TGTGCCAGCAGCTTAGGTGGGGAAGATACGCAGTATTTT
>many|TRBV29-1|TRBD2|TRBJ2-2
CSVGAGGISGELFF
TGCAGCGTTGGAGCGGGAGGAATCTCCGGGGAGCTGTTTTTT
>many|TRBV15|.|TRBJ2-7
CATSRGSPMGEQYF
TGTGCCACCAGCAGAGGCAGCCCAATGGGGGAGCAGTACTTC
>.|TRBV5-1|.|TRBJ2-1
CASSLQIGSSYNEQFF
TGCGCCAGCAGCCTCCAAATCGGGAGCTCCTACAATGAGCAGTTCTTC
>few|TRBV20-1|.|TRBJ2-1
CSAIIRSSYNEQFF
TGCAGTGCTATTATCAGAAGCTCCTACAATGAGCAGTTCTTC
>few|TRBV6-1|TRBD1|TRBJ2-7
CASSATTGGEQYF
TGTGCCAGCAGTGCCACGACAGGGGGCGAGCAGTACTTC
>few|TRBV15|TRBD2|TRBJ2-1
CATSRVAAGAYEQFF
TGTGCCACCAGCAGAGTTGCAGCGGGAGCATATGAGCAGTTCTTC
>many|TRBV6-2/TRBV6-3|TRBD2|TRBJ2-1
CASSYSKLGISGRVNEQFF
TGTGCCAGCAGTTACTCGAAGTTAGGTATCAGCGGGAGGGTCAATGAGCAGTTCTTC
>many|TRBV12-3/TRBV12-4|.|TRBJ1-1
CASSLRGNLNTEAFF
TGTGCCAGCAGTTTACGGGGGAACCTGAACACTGAAGCTTTCTTT
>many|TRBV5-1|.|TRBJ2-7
CASSSVGVGYEQYF
TGCGCCAGCAGCTCTGTCGGGGTCGGGTACGAGCAGTACTTC
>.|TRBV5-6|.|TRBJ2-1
CASSVDPRGNNEQFF
TGTGCCAGCAGCGTGGACCCCCGTGGAAACAATGAGCAGTTCTTC
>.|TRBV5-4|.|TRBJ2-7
CASSSKLATYEQYF
TGTGCCAGCAGCTCTAAACTAGCCACCTACGAGCAGTACTTC
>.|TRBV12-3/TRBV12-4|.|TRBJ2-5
CACSFGGRTQYF
TGTGCCTGCAGTTTCGGGGGTAGGACCCAGTACTTC
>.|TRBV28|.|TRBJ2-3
CASTLTRDTDTQYF
TGTGCCAGCACCTTGACTAGGGACACAGATACGCAGTATTTT
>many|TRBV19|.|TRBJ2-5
CASSMGETQYF
TGTGCCAGCAGCATGGGAGAGACCCAGTACTTC
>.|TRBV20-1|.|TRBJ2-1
CSASPLGGARGRAVNEQFF
TGCAGTGCTAGCCCCTTGGGGGGGGCACGAGGGAGGGCCGTAAATGAGCAGTTCTTC
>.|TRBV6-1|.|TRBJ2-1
CASSARLPENEQFF
TGTGCCAGCAGTGCCCGCCTACCAGAAAATGAGCAGTTCTTC
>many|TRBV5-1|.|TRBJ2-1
CASSLDPSEGEQFF
TGCGCCAGCAGCTTGGATCCTAGCGAAGGTGAGCAGTTCTTC
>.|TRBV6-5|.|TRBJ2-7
CASSYSSDTRGSYEQYF
TGTGCCAGCAGTTACTCGTCTGACACCAGAGGGTCCTACGAGCAGTACTTC
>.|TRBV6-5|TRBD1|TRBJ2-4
CASSYAGQGVKNIQYF
TGTGCCAGCAGTTACGCCGGACAGGGAGTCAAAAACATTCAGTACTTC